The rows below give T cell receptor beta chains drawn from one sample of a study of radiation and T cells in renal cell carcinoma. Measured with immunoSEQ multiplex PCR; TCRdb has only the in-frame clones, and not every one. The sample holds 18,000 or so clones; approximately 59% are singletons and the top ten take approximately 30%. The sequences come from tumor tissue, collected from a patient whose treatment was nephrectomy without radiotherapy. The receptors originated from a man in his fifties with renal cell carcinoma. The CDR3 runs from the conserved cysteine through the conserved F or W. The D gene is left open where the match is weak. Only part of the rows carry a size: once, few, many, or a class if the clone is expanded.

NA	NA	17	TRBV21-1	TRBJ2-1	CASSKNGTESSYNEQFF	TGTGCCAGCAGCAAAAATGGGACGGAGAGCTCCTACAATGAGCAGTTCTTC
NA	TRBD1	14	TRBV2	TRBJ1-1	CASVRTGRNTEAFF	TGTGCCAGCGTACGGACAGGGAGGAACACTGAAGCTTTCTTT
NA	NA	13	TRBV5-8	TRBJ1-2	CASESRTVYESTF	TGTGCCAGCGAATCACGGACGGTCTATGAAAGCACCTTC
once	NA	16	TRBV30	TRBJ1-6	CAWSNPQGAYNSPLHF	TGTGCCTGGAGTAACCCACAGGGCGCCTATAATTCACCCCTCCACTTT
NA	NA	13	TRBV4-3	TRBJ1-2	CASSQDQGHGYTF	TGCGCCAGCAGCCAAGATCAGGGCCATGGCTACACCTTC
NA	TRBD2	15	TRBV7-3	TRBJ2-7	CASSLGTGGIYEQYF	TGTGCCAGCAGCCTTGGGACCGGGGGGATATACGAGCAGTACTTC
once	TRBD2	16	TRBV5-1	TRBJ2-1	CASRRTSGETYNEQFF	TGCGCCAGCAGACGGACTAGCGGGGAGACTTACAATGAGCAGTTCTTC
NA	TRBD2	15	TRBV7-2	TRBJ2-7	CASSAGTSGGYEQYF	TGTGCCAGCAGCGCCGGGACTAGCGGTGGGTACGAGCAGTACTTC
NA	NA	16	TRBV18	TRBJ1-1	CASSPPTGGPNTEAFF	TGTGCCAGCTCACCACCGACGGGGGGCCCAAACACTGAAGCTTTCTTT
few	TRBD2	13	TRBV7-2	TRBJ2-1	CASGVAGGNEQFF	TGTGCCAGCGGGGTAGCGGGAGGCAATGAGCAGTTCTTC
few	TRBD1	15	TRBV10-3	TRBJ1-2	CAISTARQGASGYTF	TGTGCCATCAGCACGGCGAGGCAGGGGGCATCGGGCTACACCTTC
NA	NA	14	TRBV6-5	TRBJ1-5	CASSYRQGGQPQHF	TGTGCCAGCAGTTACAGGCAGGGAGGTCAGCCCCAGCATTTT
few	NA	12	TRBV30	TRBJ1-5	CAWSVDHQPQHF	TGTGCCTGGAGTGTCGACCATCAGCCCCAGCATTTT
NA	TRBD1	15	TRBV19	TRBJ1-4	CASSINRGGDEKLFF	TGTGCCAGTAGTATCAACAGGGGGGGCGATGAAAAACTGTTTTTT
few	TRBD1	16	TRBV28	TRBJ1-5	CASSQNRDRVNQPQHF	TGTGCCAGCAGCCAAAACCGGGACAGGGTCAATCAGCCCCAGCATTTT
NA	NA	14	TRBV6-1	TRBJ1-6	CASSGGAGNSPLHF	TGTGCCAGCAGTGGGGGGGCAGGTAATTCACCCCTCCACTTT
NA	NA	14	TRBV4-1	TRBJ1-5	CASSQGRGEQPQHF	TGCGCCAGCAGCCAAGGCCGGGGAGAGCAGCCCCAGCATTTT
NA	NA	16	TRBV7-2	TRBJ2-2	CASSLRGGSNTGELFF	TGTGCCAGCAGCCTCAGAGGGGGATCCAACACCGGGGAGCTGTTTTTT
once	NA	14	TRBV7-6	TRBJ2-5	CASSLGGPGETQYF	TGTGCCAGCAGCTTAGGGGGGCCGGGAGAGACCCAGTACTTC
NA	NA	16	TRBV4-2	TRBJ1-1	CASSQNPRVTNTEAFF	TGTGCCAGCAGCCAAAACCCGAGGGTAACTAACACTGAAGCTTTCTTT
NA	NA	13	TRBV19	TRBJ2-2	CASSPQDTGELFF	TGTGCCAGTAGTCCCCAGGACACCGGGGAGCTGTTTTTT
NA	TRBD2	17	TRBV18	TRBJ2-1	CASSPGLAVSSYNEQFF	TGTGCCAGCTCTCCTGGACTAGCGGTAAGCTCCTACAATGAGCAGTTCTTC
NA	NA	13	TRBV11-2	TRBJ1-3	CASSLGSGNTIYF	TGTGCCAGCAGCTTGGGTTCTGGAAACACCATATATTTT
NA	NA	14	TRBV30	TRBJ2-5	CAWSEQVVQETQYF	TGTGCCTGGAGTGAACAGGTAGTACAAGAGACCCAGTACTTC
NA	NA	14	TRBV7-9	TRBJ1-1	CASSLAEGLTEAFF	TGTGCCAGCAGCTTAGCAGAGGGCCTCACTGAAGCTTTCTTT
NA	TRBD2	19	TRBV11-2	TRBJ2-1	CASSLGPLSRLAGTNEQFF	TGTGCCAGCAGCTTAGGTCCCCTTTCAAGGCTAGCGGGGACCAATGAGCAGTTCTTC
NA	NA	15	TRBV7-2	TRBJ1-1	CASSLGGAVNTEAFF	TGTGCCAGCAGCCTGGGAGGGGCCGTGAACACTGAAGCTTTCTTT